The source of this T cell receptor (beta chain) is a study of T-cell memory formation after mild COVID-19. V lost 2 bases to trimming and J lost 3 bases; unmatched junction nucleotides: 11. This CDR3 region has 18 residues. Per germline, CDR1 KGHSH and CDR2 LQKENI. TCRdb reanalysed the 5' RACE reads using MiXCR and keeps one entry per CDR3 protein. The repertoire includes approximately 410,000 distinct CDR3 sequences, about 22% of them detected once, and 13% sits in the top ten. This TCR came from an adult woman who had mild COVID-19 (a few samples of this study predate the infection). Cell type and time point are not known. The material sequenced was PBMCs or a T cell subset sorted from them (not recorded which). The chain combines TRBV18 with TRBJ1-2, with 11 bases matching TRBD1. In DNA, the CDR3 is TGTGCCAGCTCACCAAACCCGAGGACAGGGGGCGCGGACTATGGCTACACCTTC. Amino acids: CASSPNPRTGGADYGYTF.